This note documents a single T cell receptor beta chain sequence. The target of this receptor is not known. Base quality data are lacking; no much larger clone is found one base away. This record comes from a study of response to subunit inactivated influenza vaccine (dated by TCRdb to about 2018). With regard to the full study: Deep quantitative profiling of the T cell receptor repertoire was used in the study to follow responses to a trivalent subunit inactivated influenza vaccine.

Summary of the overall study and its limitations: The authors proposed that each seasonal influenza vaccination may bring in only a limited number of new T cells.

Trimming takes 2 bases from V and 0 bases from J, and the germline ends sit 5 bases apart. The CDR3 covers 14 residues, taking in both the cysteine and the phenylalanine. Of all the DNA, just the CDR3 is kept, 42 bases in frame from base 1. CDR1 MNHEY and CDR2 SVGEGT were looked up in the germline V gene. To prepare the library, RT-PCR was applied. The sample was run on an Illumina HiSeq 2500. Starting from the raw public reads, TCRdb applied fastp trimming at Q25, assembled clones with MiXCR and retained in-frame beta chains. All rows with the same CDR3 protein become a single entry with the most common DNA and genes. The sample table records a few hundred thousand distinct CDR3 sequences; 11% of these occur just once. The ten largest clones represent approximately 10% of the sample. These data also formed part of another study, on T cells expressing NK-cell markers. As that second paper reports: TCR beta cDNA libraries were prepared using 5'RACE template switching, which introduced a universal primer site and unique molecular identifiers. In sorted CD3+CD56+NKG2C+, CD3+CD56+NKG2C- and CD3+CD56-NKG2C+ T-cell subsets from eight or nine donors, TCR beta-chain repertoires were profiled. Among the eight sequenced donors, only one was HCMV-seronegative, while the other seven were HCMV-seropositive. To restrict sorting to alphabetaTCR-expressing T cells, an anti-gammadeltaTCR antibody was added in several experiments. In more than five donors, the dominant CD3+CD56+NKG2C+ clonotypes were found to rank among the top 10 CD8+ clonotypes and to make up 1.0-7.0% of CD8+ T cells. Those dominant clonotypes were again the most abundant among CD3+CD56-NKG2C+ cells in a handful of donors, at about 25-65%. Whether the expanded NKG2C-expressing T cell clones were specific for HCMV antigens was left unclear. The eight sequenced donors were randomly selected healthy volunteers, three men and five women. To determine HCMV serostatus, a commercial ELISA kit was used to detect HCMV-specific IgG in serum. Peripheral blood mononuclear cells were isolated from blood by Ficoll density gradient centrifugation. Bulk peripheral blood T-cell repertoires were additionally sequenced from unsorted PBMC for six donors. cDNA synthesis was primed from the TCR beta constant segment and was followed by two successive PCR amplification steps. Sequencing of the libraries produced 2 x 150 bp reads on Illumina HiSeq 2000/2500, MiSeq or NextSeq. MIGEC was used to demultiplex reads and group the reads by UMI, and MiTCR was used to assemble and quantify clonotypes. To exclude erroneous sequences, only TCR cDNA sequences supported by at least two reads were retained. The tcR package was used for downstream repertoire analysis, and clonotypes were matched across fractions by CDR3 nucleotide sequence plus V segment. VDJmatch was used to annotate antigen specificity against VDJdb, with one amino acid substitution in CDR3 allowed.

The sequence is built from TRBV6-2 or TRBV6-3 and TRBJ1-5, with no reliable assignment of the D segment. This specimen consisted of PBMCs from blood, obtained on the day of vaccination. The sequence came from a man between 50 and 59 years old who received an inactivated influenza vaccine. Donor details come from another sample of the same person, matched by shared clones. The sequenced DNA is TGTGCCAGCAGTTACGCTTATAGCAATCAGCCCCAGCATTTT. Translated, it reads CASSYAYSNQPQHF.